One and the same sample provided the 3 T cell receptor beta chains below, sequenced in a study of cytomegalovirus exposure and HLA in healthy donors. This PCR relied on a set of 60 Vbeta primers and 13 Jbeta primers. Using immunoSEQ multiplex PCR, the repertoire was profiled, and TCRdb retains in-frame clones only, with some absent. The sample yields some 190,000 clones, roughly 85% seen once. Sequencing was carried out using PBMCs. These TCRs come from a boy younger than 10 in good health and CMV-seronegative.

The chain combines TRBV18 with TRBJ1-2; D might be TRBD1 (5 bases). The germline V and J ends were trimmed by 8 bases and 4 bases, with 23 bases remaining between them. The CDR3 is made up of 16 amino acids. Germline assignment: CDR1 KGHSH and CDR2 LQKENI. The CDR3 protein is CASRPSGSGVFYGYTF. CDR3 sequence (DNA): TGTGCCAGCCGCCCCAGTGGGTCGGGGGTCTTCTATGGCTACACCTTC.

This chain uses TRBV6-1 with TRBJ2-2; D may be TRBD2 (5 bases). The CDR3 runs 12 residues. From germline, CDR1 is MNHNS and CDR2 SASEGT. V shed 10 bases and J shed 7 bases, with 13 bases lying between them. The CDR3, as DNA: TGTGCCATCTCCGCCGGGGACGGGGAGCTGTTTTTT. It translates to CAISAGDGELFF.

The V call is TRBV7-9, the J call TRBJ2-7, with TRBD1 identical over 9 bases. CDR1 is SEHNR and CDR2 is FQNEAQ in the germline V gene (reference sequence). The CDR3 covers 14 residues. V shed 4 bases, J shed 4 bases, and the junction held 5 bases outside the gene matches. The CDR3 is CASSSDRGRYEQYF. The DNA of the CDR3 is TGTGCCAGCAGCTCGGACAGGGGCCGGTACGAGCAGTACTTC.